This T cell receptor beta chain appears in the sequencing data of a study of a mutant IDH1 vaccine in newly diagnosed glioma. This clone was seen more than once but under ten times. Measured with immunoSEQ multiplex PCR; TCRdb has only the in-frame clones, and not every one. The sample consists of about 16,000 clones, just under 80% of them appearing once. Specified time point: baseline, week 1 (first vaccination visit). Treatment reported: pre-vaccination baseline after standard-of-care therapy. Trimming left V 4 bases short and J 0 bases short, with 13 bases between. The CDR3 runs to 16 residues. Germline loops: CDR1 SGHVS, CDR2 FNYEAQ.

The TCR was taken from a man aged 35 to 55 with glioma. The source material was PBMCs, sampled from a glioma patient treated with radiotherapy, temozolomide or both. This sequence joins TRBV7-6 and TRBJ2-1; tentatively, D is TRBD2 (6 bases). CDR3 sequence (DNA): TGTGCCAGCAGCTACGGCGGGACCAGCTCCTACAATGAGCAGTTCTTC. Translated, it gives CASSYGGTSSYNEQFF.